What follows are 26 T cell receptor beta chains derived from one specimen sequenced in a study of blood T cell repertoires in COVID-19. Sequencing was performed with immunoSEQ multiplex PCR; in TCRdb, only in-frame clones are kept and a portion is missing. The data hold roughly 300,000 clones, with around 89% observed a single time. Source material: peripheral blood. The receptor source for this set is a man aged 18 to 30 who had recovered from COVID-19.

A single count supports this clone. The gene calls are TRBV9 and TRBJ2-1; D not certain. The CDR3 runs to 21 residues. The germline V gene encodes CDR1 SGDLS and CDR2 YYNGEE. V dropped 0 bases and J dropped 4 bases, with 29 bases sitting between them. As DNA, the CDR3 is TGTGCCAGCAGCGTAGGTCCCCGCCAAAAGATCCCGTTAACTTATTACAATGAGCAGTTCTTC. Translation gives CASSVGPRQKIPLTYYNEQFF.

This sequence joins TRBV19 and TRBJ2-1; weak D call: TRBD1 (6 bases). CDR3 size: 15 residues. Germline assignment: CDR1 LNHDA and CDR2 SQIVND (reference sequence). V dropped 4 bases and J dropped 3 bases, with 13 bases sitting between them. This CDR3 reads CASSTQDRFYNEQFF. CDR3 in DNA: TGTGCCAGTAGTACCCAGGACAGATTCTACAATGAGCAGTTCTTC.

The rearrangement links TRBV27 to TRBJ2-5; D unclear. Looked up from germline, CDR1 is MNHEY and CDR2 is SMNVEV (reference sequence). There are 13 residues in the CDR3. V was clipped by 4 bases and J by 0 bases, with 6 bases between them. The CDR3 DNA follows: TGTGCCAGCAGTTCCGCGTACCAAGAGACCCAGTACTTC. Amino acid sequence: CASSSAYQETQYF.

The chain couples TRBV9 to TRBJ1-1; no clear D gene. With 4 bases removed from V and 4 bases from J, the gap between germline ends came to 14 bases. Looked up from germline, CDR1 is SGDLS and CDR2 is YYNGEE. The CDR3 sequence is 14 residues long. DNA of the CDR3: TGTGCCAGCAGCCGGGCGACTATGAGCACTGAAGCTTTCTTT. This gives the protein CASSRATMSTEAFF.

This chain links TRBV5-1 with TRBJ2-1; D is unresolved. The CDR3 is made up of 16 amino acids. Germline V gene sequence: CDR1 SGHRS, CDR2 YFSETQ. V gave up 0 bases and J gave up 0 bases, with 10 bases separating them. The CDR3: CASSLVQSSSYNEQFF. CDR3 sequence (DNA): TGCGCCAGCAGCTTGGTTCAATCGAGCTCCTACAATGAGCAGTTCTTC.

This chain connects TRBV5-1 to TRBJ1-1, with D perhaps TRBD1 (5 bases). The CDR3 contains 17 residues. Trimming stripped 3 bases from V and 5 bases from J, with 23 bases between. The germline CDR1 and CDR2 sequences are SGHRS and YFSETQ. The DNA for the CDR3 is TGCGCCAGCAGCTATTCCGGGACCCTAAGCGGGAATACTGAAGCTTTCTTT. This encodes CASSYSGTLSGNTEAFF. Full variable domain (missing parts from reference TRBV5-1 and TRBJ1-1): KAGVTQTPRYLIKTRGQQVTLSCSPISGHRSVSWYQQTPGQGLQFLFEYFSETQRNKGNFPGRFSGRQFSNSRSEMNVSTLELGDSALYLCASSYSGTLSGNTEAFFGQGTRLTVV.

This clone was observed a few times. The V call is TRBV7-9, the J call TRBJ2-1; 9 positions match TRBD2. After removal of 3 bases from V and 6 bases from J, the junction contained 6 bases not matched to a gene. The CDR3 sequence is 15 residues long. CDR1 is SEHNR and CDR2 is FQNEAQ in the germline V gene (reference sequence). The CDR3 bases are TGTGCCAGCAGCTTTTTGGCGGGGGGGCCCAATGAGCAGTTCTTC. This sequence encodes CASSFLAGGPNEQFF. The whole variable domain, remainder taken from reference TRBV7-9 and TRBJ2-1, is DTGVSQNPRHKITKRGQNVTFRCDPISEHNRLYWYRQTLGQGPEFLTYFQNEAQLEKSRLLSDRFSAERPKGSFSTLEIQRTEQGDSAMYLCASSFLAGGPNEQFFGPGTRLTVL.

The rearrangement uses TRBV6-4 and TRBJ1-1; D may be TRBD1 (5 bases). Trimming left V 4 bases short and J 1 base short, with 10 bases between. The germline V gene has CDR1 MRHNA and CDR2 SNTAGT. This CDR3 has 14 amino acids. For the CDR3, the DNA is TGTGCCAGCAGTGCGAATCAGGGGAACACTGAAGCTTTCTTT. The encoded protein is CASSANQGNTEAFF.

This chain links TRBV4-1 with TRBJ1-1, with 7 bases lining up with TRBD1. Germline trimming cut 3 bases from V and 4 bases from J; bases unmatched to any gene: 5. The CDR3 consists of 14 residues. Germline V CDR1 and CDR2: MGHRA, YSYEKL. The CDR3 bases are TGCGCCAGCAGCCATTCAGGGGGGACCACTGAAGCTTTCTTT. Protein product: CASSHSGGTTEAFF.

The sample holds one count of this clone. The genes are TRBV6-6 and TRBJ1-4, with D unclear. Germline V lookup: CDR1 MNHNY, CDR2 SVGAGI (reference sequence). The CDR3 loop spans 15 amino acids. Trimming left V 6 bases short and J 8 bases short, with 19 bases between. CDR3 bases: TGTGCCAGCAGATTCCCGCGGGCGGGCGAAGAAAAACTGTTTTTT. Translated: CASRFPRAGEEKLFF.

V gene TRBV27 combines with J gene TRBJ1-2; weak D call: TRBD1 (6 bases). Germline V gives CDR1 MNHEY, CDR2 SMNVEV (reference sequence). The CDR3 sequence is 14 residues long. The ends were cut back, 8 bases at V and 2 bases at J, with 15 bases in the middle. The CDR3 is CASCPGQMNYGYTF. The DNA of the CDR3 is TGTGCCAGCTGTCCAGGACAGATGAACTATGGCTACACCTTC.

This clone was found once. The V gene is TRBV13, the J gene TRBJ2-1, with 10 positions matching TRBD2. Germline values: CDR1 PRHDT, CDR2 FYEKMQ (reference sequence). The CDR3 loop spans 19 amino acids. The V segment lost 1 base and the J segment 0 bases; nucleotides outside the gene matches: 9. This CDR3 is CASSLEGLATRSSYNEQFF. The CDR3 region has the DNA TGTGCCAGCAGCTTAGAGGGACTAGCGACAAGGAGCTCCTACAATGAGCAGTTCTTC.

The chain has TRBV5-1 and TRBJ2-3; a possible D gene is TRBD1 (5 bases). The CDR3 extends over 13 amino acids. The V gene lost 1 base and the J gene lost 6 bases, with 9 bases spanning the gap. Germline lookup yields CDR1 SGHRS and CDR2 YFSETQ. CDR3 protein: CASSLRGYDTQYF. As DNA, the CDR3 is TGCGCCAGCAGCTTGAGGGGATACGATACGCAGTATTTT.

The gene calls are TRBV27 and TRBJ2-7; tentatively, D is TRBD2 (5 bases). V gave up 3 bases and J gave up 6 bases, with 9 bases separating them. Germline V gives CDR1 MNHEY, CDR2 SMNVEV (reference sequence). The CDR3 has 12 amino acids. CDR3 nucleotide sequence: TGTGCCAGCAGTTTTGGAGGAAGCGAGCAGTACTTC. Its translation is CASSFGGSEQYF.

This clone has just one count. This sequence joins TRBV6-1 and TRBJ1-5, with 9 bases that match TRBD1. Losses at the gene ends were 8 bases for V and 0 bases for J; bases not matched to a gene: 11. This CDR3 has 17 residues. CDR1 and CDR2 from the germline V gene are MNHNS and SASEGT. DNA for the CDR3: TGTGCCAGCGGTGCTGACAGGGGGAACTATAGCAATCAGCCCCAGCATTTT. As protein: CASGADRGNYSNQPQHF.

V is TRBV5-5 and J is TRBJ1-3, with 10 nucleotides matching TRBD1. V shed 4 bases, J shed 0 bases, and the junction held 7 bases outside the gene matches. Germline V lookup: CDR1 SGHKS, CDR2 YYEKEE (reference sequence). This CDR3 is built from 17 residues. The CDR3 region is CASSLLTGGLSGNTIYF. The DNA of the CDR3 is TGTGCCAGCAGCCTCTTGACAGGGGGCCTCTCTGGAAACACCATATATTTT.

V usage is TRBV6-1 and J usage is TRBJ2-2; 8 bases match TRBD1. CDR3 length equals 17 residues. CDR1 and CDR2 from the germline V gene are MNHNS and SASEGT. V gave up 3 bases and J gave up 4 bases; unmatched junction bases: 10. The CDR3 bases are TGTGCCAGCAGTGACCACCTCGGGACAGGAGGCACCGGGGAGCTGTTTTTT. This codes for CASSDHLGTGGTGELFF.

The rearrangement joins TRBV19 to TRBJ2-1; D perhaps matches TRBD1 (5 bases). V was cut by 3 bases and J by 4 bases, with 13 bases left in between. The CDR3 sequence is 15 residues long. Germline loops: CDR1 LNHDA, CDR2 SQIVND (reference sequence). CDR3 coding DNA: TGTGCCAGTAGTATGAATCCGACAGAATACAATGAGCAGTTCTTC. This sequence encodes CASSMNPTEYNEQFF.

The chain is built from TRBV19 and TRBJ2-1; D may be TRBD1 (6 bases). The CDR3 contains 14 residues. V lost 6 bases and J 2 bases, leaving 11 bases between the germline ends. The germline V gene has CDR1 LNHDA and CDR2 SQIVND (reference sequence). The CDR3 nucleotides are TGTGCCAGTAGATCGACAGGCCCCTACAATGAGCAGTTCTTC. This sequence encodes CASRSTGPYNEQFF.

The chain joins TRBV6-4 to TRBJ2-7; no clear D gene. CDR3 length: 14 amino acids. Germline-derived CDR1 and CDR2 are MRHNA and SNTAGT. V lost 6 bases to trimming and J lost 0 bases, with 12 bases between them. The DNA of the CDR3 is TGTGCCAGCAGCAAACACCTGATCTCCTACGAGCAGTACTTC. Its protein product is CASSKHLISYEQYF.

V is TRBV6-1 and J is TRBJ2-7; D perhaps matches TRBD1 (6 bases). CDR1 and CDR2 (germline): MNHNS, SASEGT. The CDR3 runs 15 residues. The germline V and J ends were trimmed by 1 base and 2 bases, with 12 bases remaining between them. CDR3 sequence: CASSEVTGIAYEQYF. The CDR3 coding sequence is TGTGCCAGCAGTGAAGTGACAGGTATTGCCTACGAGCAGTACTTC.

This sequence joins TRBV19 and TRBJ1-2, with 7 bases lining up with TRBD1. V was clipped by 3 bases and J by 6 bases; unmatched bases: 7. Germline V gene lookup returns CDR1 LNHDA and CDR2 SQIVND (reference sequence). The CDR3 spans 14 residues. This CDR3 is CASSIPQGSNGYTF. CDR3 in DNA: TGTGCCAGTAGTATCCCACAGGGGTCAAATGGCTACACCTTC.

As DNA, the CDR3 is TGTGCCAGCAGCTACGACATAGCGGGGGGGCAAGAGACCCAGTACTTC. Its protein is CASSYDIAGGQETQYF. The chain joins TRBV13 to TRBJ2-5, with 11 bases identical to TRBD2. Germline V CDR1 and CDR2: PRHDT, FYEKMQ (reference sequence). The CDR3 loop spans 16 amino acids. The J segment lost 2 bases and the V segment lost 4 bases, leaving 6 bases of the junction unmatched.

The chain joins TRBV18 to TRBJ1-6, with 7 bases identical to TRBD1. The CDR3 is made up of 15 amino acids. Germline CDR1 and CDR2: KGHSH and LQKENI. With 3 bases clipped from V and 7 bases from J, the junction kept 6 bases outside the gene matches. The CDR3 DNA reads TGTGCCAGCTCACCGGCACAGGGGAGAAATTCACCCCTCCACTTT. As protein: CASSPAQGRNSPLHF.

The chain has TRBV9 and TRBJ1-2; TRBD1 might be the D (5 bases). Per germline, CDR1 SGDLS and CDR2 YYNGEE. CDR3 length: 14 amino acids. V was shortened by 4 bases and J by 4 bases, with 14 bases between the two germline ends. CDR3 residues: CASSREGTLYGYTF. The CDR3 DNA reads TGTGCCAGCAGCCGGGAGGGGACCCTCTATGGCTACACCTTC.

The V gene is TRBV9, the J gene TRBJ2-7; 7 bases match TRBD1. The length of the CDR3 is 15 residues. Trimming removed 4 bases from V and 2 bases from J; junction bases left unmatched: 9. Germline V gives CDR1 SGDLS, CDR2 YYNGEE. The CDR3 loop is CASSPQGEFTYEQYF. CDR3 DNA: TGTGCCAGCAGCCCTCAGGGGGAGTTTACCTACGAGCAGTACTTC.